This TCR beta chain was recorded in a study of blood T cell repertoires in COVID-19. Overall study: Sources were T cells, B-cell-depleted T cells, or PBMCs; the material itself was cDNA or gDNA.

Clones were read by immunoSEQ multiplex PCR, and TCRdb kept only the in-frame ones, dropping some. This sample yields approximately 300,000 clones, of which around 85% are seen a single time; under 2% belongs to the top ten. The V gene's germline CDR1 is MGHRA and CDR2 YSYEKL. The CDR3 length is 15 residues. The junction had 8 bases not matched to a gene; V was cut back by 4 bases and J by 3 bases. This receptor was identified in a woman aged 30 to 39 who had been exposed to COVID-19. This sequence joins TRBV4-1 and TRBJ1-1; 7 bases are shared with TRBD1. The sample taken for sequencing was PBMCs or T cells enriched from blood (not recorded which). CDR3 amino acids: CASSRAQGTYTEAFF. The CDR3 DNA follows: TGCGCCAGCAGCCGAGCACAGGGGACTTACACTGAAGCTTTCTTT.